Sequencing of this T cell receptor (beta chain) was carried out in a study of shared clonotypes between healthy human individuals. Sequencing was performed with immunoSEQ multiplex PCR; in TCRdb, only in-frame clones are kept and a portion is missing. The table includes some 660,000 clones, more than 70% detected once. V trimming: 0 bases; J trimming: 7 bases; junction bases outside the gene matches: 4. This CDR3 spans 14 amino acids. Germline lookup yields CDR1 KGHSH and CDR2 LQKENI. Sequenced sample: memory CD4+ T cells sorted from blood. Documented subset: CD45RA-negative fraction. The TCR comes from a woman in her 30s in good health. The chain joins TRBV18 to TRBJ1-2; 8 positions match TRBD1. Written as DNA, the CDR3 is TGTGCCAGCTCACCACCGGACAGGGTCACTGGCTACACCTTC. Translation gives CASSPPDRVTGYTF.